Listed below are T cell receptor beta chains from one sample, sequenced in a study of blood T cell repertoires in COVID-19. The protocol was immunoSEQ multiplex PCR, while the TCRdb copy is restricted to in-frame clones and leaves out a portion. Found here are some 180,000 clones, approximately 80% of them singletons; the top ten hold approximately 11%. The specimen was peripheral blood. Receptors were obtained from a woman aged 35 to 49 with COVID-19, enrolled during active disease. The CDR3 runs from the conserved cysteine through the conserved F or W. D genes are given only for firm matches. The size of a clone is reported for some rows only, either as once, few or many, or as a class for expanded clones.

NA	NA	TRBV5-4	TRBJ2-3	TGTGCCAGCAGCGGGGATGGCGGGACTTTGGATACGCAGTATTTT	CASSGDGGTLDTQYF
NA	NA	TRBV12-3/TRBV12-4	TRBJ2-1	TGTGCCAGCAGTGATACAGGGTTTTATGAGCAGTTCTTC	CASSDTGFYEQFF
many	TRBD1	TRBV7-9	TRBJ2-2	TGTGCCAGCAGCTCGACAGGGGAAAAAACCGGGGAGCTGTTTTTT	CASSSTGEKTGELFF
NA	TRBD2	TRBV27	TRBJ2-7	TGTGCCAGCAGTTACAAAAGCGGGAGGCCTTCCTACGAGCAGTACTTC	CASSYKSGRPSYEQYF
once	NA	TRBV20-1	TRBJ2-7	TGCAGTGCTAGAGAATCCGGCGAGCAGTACTTC	CSARESGEQYF
NA	NA	TRBV20-1	TRBJ1-6	TGCAGTGCTAGTGCCGGTACGGATTCACCCCTCCACTTT	CSASAGTDSPLHF
once	NA	TRBV27	TRBJ2-2	TGTGCCAGCAGTTACCCGGGTCGGGAGCTGTTTTTT	CASSYPGRELFF
few	TRBD2	TRBV9	TRBJ2-1	TGTGCCAGCAGCCCTCGTTTTAGCGGGTCCTACAATGAGCAGTTCTTC	CASSPRFSGSYNEQFF
NA	NA	TRBV11-3	TRBJ2-3	TGTGCCAGCTCTCGGGGGAGGCGCCCCGCAGATACGCAGTATTTT	CASSRGRRPADTQYF
NA	NA	TRBV6-5	TRBJ2-3	TGTGCCAGCAGGGACACCCGAACCACAGATACGCAGTATTTT	CASRDTRTTDTQYF
few	TRBD1	TRBV4-1	TRBJ1-5	TGCGCCAGCAGCCAAGAACCTCCCGACAGGGACCATCAGCCCCAGCATTTT	CASSQEPPDRDHQPQHF
NA	NA	TRBV7-6	TRBJ1-3	TGTGCCAGCAGCTCTTACAGGGCACCTGGAAACACCATATATTTT	CASSSYRAPGNTIYF
NA	TRBD2	TRBV6-4	TRBJ2-1	TGTGCCAGCAGCGCGGTAGCGGGGGTTTGGAATGAGCAGTTCTTC	CASSAVAGVWNEQFF
NA	NA	TRBV30	TRBJ1-1	TGTGCCTGGAGTGTTGGAGGCCGGAACACTGAAGCTTTCTTT	CAWSVGGRNTEAFF
once	TRBD2	TRBV29-1	TRBJ2-5	TGCAGCGTTGAATTTTGGCGGGAGGGCCGTGAGACCCAGTACTTC	CSVEFWREGRETQYF
NA	TRBD1	TRBV4-1	TRBJ2-2	TGCGCCAGCAGCCGCGCTGGGACAGGGTCCGGGGAGCTGTTTTTT	CASSRAGTGSGELFF
NA	TRBD1	TRBV6-5	TRBJ1-1	TGTGCCAGCAGTTACTCCGGGACAGGATGGAACACTGAAGCTTTCTTT	CASSYSGTGWNTEAFF
few	NA	TRBV7-8	TRBJ1-5	TGTGCCAGCAGCTTAACTAGGACAGTTAGTCATCAGCCCCAGCATTTT	CASSLTRTVSHQPQHF
NA	TRBD2	TRBV28	TRBJ2-7	TGTGCCAGCAGTTTAAGTAGCGGGACTTACGAGCAGTACTTC	CASSLSSGTYEQYF
once	NA	TRBV19	TRBJ1-5	TGTGCCAGTAGCCAGGGAAGAGGTCAGCCCCAGCATTTT	CASSQGRGQPQHF
NA	NA	TRBV19	TRBJ2-5	TGTGCCAGTAGTCCCGGTGAAGAGACCCAGTACTTC	CASSPGEETQYF
few	NA	TRBV5-8	TRBJ1-2	TGTGCCAGCAACCGGTACGAGGGTGGCGGCTACACCTTC	CASNRYEGGGYTF
NA	TRBD1	TRBV19	TRBJ1-2	TGTGCCAGTAGCCTTGACAGGGAAAGTAACTATGGCTACACCTTC	CASSLDRESNYGYTF
NA	TRBD2	TRBV7-2	TRBJ2-5	TGTGCCAAGTCGGGACTAGCGATCCAAGAGACCCAGTACTTC	CAKSGLAIQETQYF
NA	TRBD1	TRBV6-5	TRBJ2-1	TGTGCCAGCGGGGGACAGGGATACAATGAGCAGTTCTTC	CASGGQGYNEQFF
NA	NA	TRBV11-2	TRBJ2-7	TGTGCCAGCAGCTTAGAACAGGGTCGGGTCTACGAGCAGTACTTC	CASSLEQGRVYEQYF
NA	TRBD2	TRBV7-2	TRBJ2-7	TGTGCCAGCAGCTTAACTAGCGGGAGGTACGAGCAGTACTTC	CASSLTSGRYEQYF
NA	NA	TRBV30	TRBJ2-5	TGTGCCTGGAACGGACCAGGGGAGACCCAGTACTTC	CAWNGPGETQYF
NA	TRBD1	TRBV19	TRBJ2-7	TGTGCCAGTAATGCAGACAGGGGCTCCTACGAGCAGTACTTC	CASNADRGSYEQYF
NA	NA	TRBV13	TRBJ1-3	TGTGCCAGCAGCACCAGGGCGGCAGGAAACACCATATATTTT	CASSTRAAGNTIYF
NA	NA	TRBV19	TRBJ1-3	TGTGCCAGTAGTATAGGCCAGACTGGAAACACCATATATTTT	CASSIGQTGNTIYF